The next 9 T cell receptor beta chains were all read from a single sample in a study of metastatic and nonmetastatic thyroid tumors. TCRdb reanalyzed the PCR reads with MiXCR. This repertoire shows roughly 17,000 clones, roughly a quarter found once; its top ten account for approximately 13%. None of the patients had undergone any treatment ahead of thyroid surgery. The sequenced material came from tumor tissue. The receptors here all came from a male donor with papillary thyroid cancer or a benign thyroid nodule (not recorded which). Some clones in this sample may be carry-over from other donors' samples.

This clone has a count of ten or more. Just one base apart from a much larger clone, this may be a read error. Since no conserved phenylalanine or tryptophan closes the CDR3, a read error is the likely cause. The V call is TRBV19, the J call TRBJ1-2; D call uncertain. CDR1 is LNHDA, CDR2 SQIVND, per germline (reference sequence). V dropped 10 bases and J dropped 4 bases, with 19 bases sitting between them. This CDR3 region has 14 residues. The CDR3 loop reads CATRVGADTYGYTL. The CDR3, as DNA: TGTGCCACTAGGGTCGGAGCCGACACCTATGGCTACACCCTC.

This clone occurred many times. The chain couples TRBV6-1 to TRBJ2-3; 8 positions agree with TRBD2. The CDR3 has 15 amino acids. Germline CDR1 is MNHNS and CDR2 is SASEGT. V was clipped by 2 bases and J by 4 bases; unmatched bases: 5. CDR3 loop: CASSERGGEADTQYF. The CDR3 region has the DNA TGTGCCAGCAGTGAACGGGGGGGGGAAGCAGATACGCAGTATTTT.

This clone is medium-sized (0.01 to 0.1%). The V and J genes are TRBV6-1 and TRBJ1-1; TRBD1 matches at 9 bases. After removal of 6 bases from V and 6 bases from J, the junction contained 11 bases not matched to a gene. This CDR3 is 15 amino acids long. Germline V gene lookup returns CDR1 MNHNS and CDR2 SASEGT. The CDR3 DNA reads as TGTGCCAGCAGAGGGACAGGGCGGTTATTCGCTGAAGCTTTCTTT. Translation: CASRGTGRLFAEAFF.

This clone appeared many times. The V gene is TRBV7-6, the J gene TRBJ1-1, with D perhaps matching TRBD1 (5 bases). V lost 5 bases and J 8 bases, leaving 15 bases between the germline ends. The CDR3 contains 13 residues. CDR1 and CDR2 (germline): SGHVS, FNYEAQ. The CDR3: CASSGGFVLEAFF. CDR3 bases: TGTGCCAGCAGCGGGGGATTCGTTCTCGAAGCTTTCTTT.

At least ten counts were recorded for this clone. The junction and the germline gene differ at one end; a read error may be behind it. The rearrangement links TRBV14 to TRBJ2-7; D uncertain. Germline CDR1 and CDR2: SGHDN and FVKESK. The CDR3 has 13 residues. This CDR3 is CASSQGYGYERYF. As DNA, the CDR3 is TGTGCCAGCAGCCAAGGGTACGGCTACGAGCGGTACTTC.

The table lists this clone with many counts. The chain couples TRBV18 to TRBJ2-3, with TRBD1 as a possible D gene (6 bases). Germline CDR1 KGHSH, CDR2 LQKENI. V dropped 6 bases and J dropped 0 bases, with 13 bases sitting between them. The CDR3 loop spans 15 amino acids. The CDR3 region has the DNA TGTGCCAGCTCGGGGGCGGACAGTAGCACAGATACGCAGTATTTT. It is translated as CASSGADSSTDTQYF.

This clone is termed medium-sized. The sample holds other DNA sequences that translate to the same CDR3. The J gene is TRBJ2-7, the V gene TRBV6-1; a possible D gene is TRBD2 (7 bases). Germline loops: CDR1 MNHNS, CDR2 SASEGT. The CDR3 contains 14 residues. Trimming removed 4 bases from V and 7 bases from J, with 17 bases in between. The CDR3: CASSVGGNQGEQYF. As DNA, the CDR3 is TGTGCCAGCAGTGTCGGGGGGAACCAGGGGGAGCAGTACTTC.

The chain uses TRBV6-2 or TRBV6-3 and TRBJ1-6, with D possibly TRBD1 on 5 matching bases. Trimming removed 2 bases at V and 9 bases at J, with 17 bases between. Germline CDR1 reads MNHEY; CDR2 reads SVGEGT. The CDR3 length is 16 residues. The CDR3 reads CASSYLDPRQSSPLHF. CDR3 DNA: TGTGCCAGCAGTTACCTCGACCCCCGACAGAGTTCACCCCTCCACTTT.

This clone was recorded many times. The CDR3, as DNA: TGTGCCAGCACCAACGCCCACGACAGGGAGGCCCACACCGGGGAGCTGTTTTTT. It codes for CASTNAHDREAHTGELFF. This chain links TRBV11-1 with TRBJ2-2, with D perhaps TRBD1 (7 bases). Germline loops: CDR1 SGHAT, CDR2 FQDESV (reference sequence). This CDR3 spans 18 amino acids. The ends were cut back, 7 bases at V and 3 bases at J, with 24 bases in the middle.